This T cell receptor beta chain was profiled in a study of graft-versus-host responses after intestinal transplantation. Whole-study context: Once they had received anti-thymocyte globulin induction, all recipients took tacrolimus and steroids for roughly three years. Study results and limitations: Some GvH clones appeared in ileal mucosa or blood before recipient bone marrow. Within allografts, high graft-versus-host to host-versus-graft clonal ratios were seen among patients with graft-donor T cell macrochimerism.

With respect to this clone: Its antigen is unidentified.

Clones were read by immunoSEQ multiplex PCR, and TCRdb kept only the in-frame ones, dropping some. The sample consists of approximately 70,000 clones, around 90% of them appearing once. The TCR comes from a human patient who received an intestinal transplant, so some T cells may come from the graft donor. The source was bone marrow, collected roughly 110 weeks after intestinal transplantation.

In DNA form, the CDR3 reads TGCGCCAGCAGTGAGTCGAGGACAGGGACTGAAGCTTTCTTT. This sequence encodes CASSESRTGTEAFF. J is TRBJ1-1 and V is TRBV10-1; 8 positions match TRBD1. J lost 5 bases, V lost 0 bases, and 2 bases had no gene match. Germline V CDR1 and CDR2: WNHNN, SYGVQD (reference sequence). CDR3 size: 14 residues.